This TCR beta chain stems from a study of blood T cell repertoires in COVID-19 (dated by TCRdb to 2020 to 2022). In terms of the full investigation: The collaborator samples originated in the United States, Italy and Spain and spanned the acute and convalescent phases of COVID-19. The material from the prospective study consisted of cDNA or gDNA derived from T cells, B-cell-depleted T cells, or PBMCs. Deeply sampled blood TCRbeta repertoires from subjects exposed to, actively infected with, or recovered from COVID-19 were included in the dataset. The repertoires were released in a freely available public database intended as a resource for research on the immune response to SARS-CoV-2. The samples were drawn from two sources: the first 160 participants of the ongoing ImmuneRACE study, and 1,000 to 1,500 subjects contributed by 6 global collaborators. The sample metadata nearly always contained a de-identified subject ID, COVID-19 status, age in years and sex. HLA class I and class II types, where available, came from metadata supplied by the sample provider rather than from assay-based typing. Study-wide conclusions, independent of this receptor: How much clinical and demographic metadata was included differed by source and by participant, and the metadata was provided uncurated.

CDR1 is given as GTSNPN and CDR2 as SVGIG, both from the germline V gene (reference sequence). At the junction V is shortened by 5 bases and J by 4 bases, with 14 bases in between. Counted from cysteine to phenylalanine, this CDR3 has 13 amino acids. This entry keeps only the CDR3 DNA: 39 bases, framed from base 1. In the prospective study, participants were about 18 to 89 years old, resided in approximately 25 geographic areas of the United States, and were enrolled through a virtual design. In the prospective study, participants were assigned to cohorts based on the clinical history participants reported in a screening survey and a study questionnaire. ImmuneRACE Cohort 3 recovered participants were defined by two consecutive negative NP/OP PCR tests, healthcare professional clearance, or symptom resolution. Each participant in the prospective study had whole blood, serum and a nasopharyngeal or oropharyngeal swab collected by mobile phlebotomists. Participants in the prospective study had the option to provide additional blood draws and questionnaires over a roughly two-month period. Blood samples from the prospective study were shipped frozen or at room temperature prior to DNA extraction.

Remarks on this clone: Its antigen target is currently unknown. The record has no base qualities; no much larger clone is one base away.

TCRbeta CDR3 regions were amplified from genomic DNA by means of the immunoSEQ Assay, a bias-controlled multiplex PCR. The original pipeline was this. Nucleated cell counts per sample were estimated from amplification of reference gene primers within the assay. Sequence reads were collapsed and filtered to measure the absolute abundance of every unique TCRbeta CDR3 rearrangement. For each sample, productive Simpson clonality was calculated as the square root of Simpson's diversity index over productive rearrangements. Imported from immuneACCESS, the table was reduced by TCRdb to in-frame sequences with V and J called. These copies leave out some clones; in studies compared against another copy, an unresolved V gene accounts for under half, and the cause of the remainder is not known. Clone size and V and J calls were adopted from that table, with D and trimming inferred from the DNA. The sample table records about 180,000 clones; more than 70% of these occur just once. 6.2% of the sample belongs to the ten largest clones.

The V and J genes are TRBV30 and TRBJ1-2; a confident D gene designation cannot be given. The specimen sequenced was PBMCs or T cells enriched from blood (not recorded which). The receptor was isolated from a middle-aged man who had recovered from COVID-19. The nucleotide sequence is given as TGTGCCTGGTTGGAGTTCCCTGCCTATGGCTACACCTTC. The translation is CAWLEFPAYGYTF.